The present entry profiles one TCR beta chain with its context. The CDR3 contains 14 residues. V lost 0 bases to trimming and J lost 2 bases, with 7 bases between them. Looked up from germline, CDR1 is LNHDA and CDR2 is SQIVND (reference sequence). As processed by the authors: From reference gene primer amplification, estimates of nucleated cell counts were derived. Profiling relied on immunoSEQ multiplex PCR, and the TCRdb table lists in-frame clones only, not all of them. D and trimming come from the DNA, and the V and J calls and clone size come from that table. The repertoire holds tens of thousands of clones, with about four fifths as singletons. This record comes from a study of blood T cell repertoires in COVID-19. Study at large: The United States, Italy and Spain supplied acute and convalescent COVID-19 samples. T cells, B-cell-depleted T cells, or PBMCs supplied cDNA or gDNA.

During active infection, Seattle patients enrolled and were then monitored through disease. The chain has TRBV19 and TRBJ1-2; unclear D gene. Input material: peripheral blood. This TCR derives from a man aged 55 to 69 with COVID-19, enrolled during active disease. The CDR3 region has the DNA TGTGCCAGTAGTATAGATGGAGGAAACTATGGCTACACCTTC. Its protein product is CASSIDGGNYGYTF.